Presented here are 18 T cell receptor beta chains from one specimen sequenced in a study of T cell clonotyping in hematopoietic cell transplantation. The method was immunoSEQ multiplex PCR; TCRdb's version includes in-frame clones alone and lacks a portion of them. The data contain some 28,000 clones, more than 65% of them seen just once; the ten biggest clones take up around 1.9%. Noted time point: recipient sample about 28 days before transplant, after cytoreduction. The sequencing used peripheral blood mononuclear cells, collected before stem cell transplant. The receptors derive from a man aged 35-49 years with acute myeloid leukemia. Some clones in this sample may be carry-over from other donors' samples.

This chain joins TRBV27 and TRBJ2-7, with 10 bases fitting TRBD1. V trimming: 5 bases; J trimming: 4 bases; junction bases outside the gene matches: 5. This CDR3 spans 14 amino acids. The germline gives CDR1 MNHEY, CDR2 SMNVEV (reference sequence). The CDR3 bases are TGTGCCAGCAGTGCCGGGACAGGGGTTTACGAGCAGTACTTC. It translates to CASSAGTGVYEQYF.

The gene calls are TRBV11-2 and TRBJ2-2; TRBD1 matches at 7 bases. In germline, CDR1 is SGHAT, CDR2 FQNNGV. The CDR3 has 14 residues. The ends lost 6 bases at V and 4 bases at J; junction bases unmatched: 5. This CDR3 reads CASRRQGTTGELFF. The DNA for the CDR3 is TGTGCCAGCAGAAGACAGGGTACCACCGGGGAGCTGTTTTTT.

The V gene is TRBV6-5, the J gene TRBJ2-7; D possibly corresponds to TRBD1 (6 bases). Germline CDR1 MNHEY, CDR2 SVGAGI. The CDR3 loop spans 16 amino acids. V was cut by 3 bases and J by 3 bases, with 18 bases left in between. The CDR3 DNA sequence: TGTGCCAGCAGTTATGACAGGCGACGGCCACTCTACGAGCAGTACTTC. Protein: CASSYDRRRPLYEQYF.

This rearrangement joins TRBV7-9 to TRBJ1-3, with D possibly TRBD1 on 6 matching bases. The germline CDR1 and CDR2 sequences are SEHNR and FQNEAQ (reference sequence). V was pared by 0 bases and J by 1 base, with 7 bases between. CDR3 length equals 15 residues. CDR3: CASSLAGTSGNTIYF. The CDR3 bases are TGTGCCAGCAGCTTAGCTGGGACATCTGGAAACACCATATATTTT.

CDR3: CASSLAGNTIYF. The CDR3 nucleotides are TGTGCCAGCAGCTTGGCTGGAAACACCATATATTTT. This chain links TRBV5-4 with TRBJ1-3; no firm D call. The CDR3 runs to 12 residues. V was trimmed by 0 bases and J by 2 bases, leaving 0 bases between them. The germline gives CDR1 SGHNT, CDR2 YYREEE (reference sequence).

The chain couples TRBV4-2 to TRBJ2-3; 10 bases match TRBD2. V was clipped by 5 bases and J by 3 bases; unmatched bases: 5. Germline CDR1 and CDR2: LGHNA and YNFKEQ. This CDR3 spans 15 amino acids. The CDR3 sequence is CASSKLAGRTDTQYF. For the CDR3, the DNA is TGTGCCAGCAGCAAACTAGCGGGAAGGACAGATACGCAGTATTTT.

Only one count was recorded for this clone. This sequence joins TRBV2 and TRBJ2-3; TRBD2 matches at 7 bases. V shed 4 bases, J shed 2 bases, and the junction held 6 bases outside the gene matches. Germline CDR1 SNHLY, CDR2 FYNNEI. This CDR3 is built from 15 residues. In nucleotides, the CDR3 is TGTGCCAGCAGTGTTCCTAGCGGAAACACAGATACGCAGTATTTT. This translates into CASSVPSGNTDTQYF.

The chain combines TRBV19 with TRBJ2-2; 9 positions agree with TRBD1. The CDR3 covers 14 residues. Per germline, CDR1 LNHDA and CDR2 SQIVND (reference sequence). V lost 6 bases to trimming and J lost 6 bases; unmatched junction nucleotides: 5. Here the CDR3 DNA reads TGTGCCAGTAGAAAGACAGGGGGGCCCGGGGAGCTGTTTTTT. Its protein product is CASRKTGGPGELFF.

The chain is built from TRBV28 and TRBJ2-3; tentative D call: TRBD2 (5 bases). Germline V gene lookup returns CDR1 MDHEN and CDR2 SYDVKM. The CDR3 sequence is 14 residues long. V lost 4 bases and J 2 bases, leaving 10 bases between the germline ends. The CDR3 here is CASSSTRVTDTQYF. The CDR3 DNA reads as TGTGCCAGCAGTTCGACGAGGGTCACAGATACGCAGTATTTT.

This clone was seen a single time. This chain links TRBV29-1 with TRBJ1-4, with 7 positions matching TRBD1. The CDR3 is 14 amino acids. The ends lost 6 bases at V and 2 bases at J; junction bases unmatched: 6. In germline, CDR1 is SQVTM, CDR2 ANQGSEA. CDR3 coding DNA: TGCAGCGTGGTAGACAGGGCGACTAATGAAAAACTGTTTTTT. This codes for CSVVDRATNEKLFF. Full variable domain (remainder filled in from reference TRBV29-1 and TRBJ1-4): SAVISQKPSRDICQRGTSLTIQCQVDSQVTMMFWYRQQPGQSLTLIATANQGSEATYESGFVIDKFPISRPNLTFSTLTVSNMSPEDSSIYLCSVVDRATNEKLFFGSGTQLSVL.

V usage is TRBV2 and J usage is TRBJ2-5; 9 bases map to TRBD2. From germline, CDR1 is SNHLY and CDR2 FYNNEI. The V segment lost 3 bases and the J segment 8 bases; nucleotides outside the gene matches: 10. The CDR3 runs to 15 residues. The CDR3 coding sequence is TGTGCCAGCAGTGAGGCTAGCGGGATTCTTGGAACCCAGTACTTC. Translation gives CASSEASGILGTQYF.

The chain couples TRBV15 to TRBJ2-3; 10 bases line up with TRBD2. The length of the CDR3 is 15 residues. V gave up 6 bases and J gave up 4 bases; unmatched junction bases: 7. Germline V lookup: CDR1 LNHNV, CDR2 YYDKDF (reference sequence). The CDR3 DNA reads as TGTGCCACCAGTCGGACTAGCGGCAACCCAGATACGCAGTATTTT. Translation gives CATSRTSGNPDTQYF.

This sequence joins TRBV14 and TRBJ2-5; 8 bases match TRBD1. The V gene end was trimmed by 3 bases and the J gene end by 3 bases; junction bases not matched to a gene: 3. The CDR3 spans 14 residues. From germline, CDR1 is SGHDN and CDR2 FVKESK. CDR3 bases: TGTGCCAGCAGCCAGACGGACAGGGAAGAGACCCAGTACTTC. It is translated as CASSQTDREETQYF.

This chain connects TRBV11-2 to TRBJ1-3, with 9 bases identical to TRBD1. This CDR3 spans 15 amino acids. CDR1 SGHAT and CDR2 FQNNGV come from the germline V gene. The V gene end was trimmed by 6 bases and the J gene end by 2 bases; junction bases not matched to a gene: 5. In DNA, the CDR3 is TGTGCCAGCAGTTCACAGGGGGCGGCTGGAAACACCATATATTTT. Amino acid sequence: CASSSQGAAGNTIYF.

This clone was recorded once. The V and J genes are TRBV10-3 and TRBJ2-3; 8 positions agree with TRBD1. The CDR3 covers 15 residues. J was trimmed by 3 bases and V by 4 bases; bases with no gene match: 6. The germline gives CDR1 ENHRY, CDR2 SYGVKD. CDR3 sequence (DNA): TGTGCCATCAGTGGCCAGGGGGCTGAGACAGATACGCAGTATTTT. This translates into CAISGQGAETDTQYF.

V usage is TRBV28 and J usage is TRBJ2-7, with D unclear. The CDR3 totals 13 residues. The germline V and J ends were trimmed by 7 bases and 2 bases, with 12 bases remaining between them. CDR1 is MDHEN and CDR2 is SYDVKM in the germline V gene. This chain's CDR3 is CASTDQVPYEQYF. The CDR3 bases are TGTGCCAGCACTGACCAGGTACCCTACGAGCAGTACTTC. The entire variable domain, with the rest obtained from reference TRBV28 and TRBJ2-7, is as follows: DVKVTQSSRYLVKRTGEKVFLECVQDMDHENMFWYRQDPGLGLRLIYFSYDVKMKEKGDIPEGYSVSREKKERFSLILESASTNQTSMYLCASTDQVPYEQYFGPGTRLTVT.

The chain links TRBV11-2 to TRBJ1-2; 8 bases are shared with TRBD1. The CDR3 totals 15 residues. Germline V gene data show CDR1 as SGHAT and CDR2 as FQNNGV. V lost 0 bases, J lost 4 bases, and 4 bases stayed unmatched. The CDR3 sequence: CASSLETGAIYGYTF. CDR3 coding DNA: TGTGCCAGCAGCTTAGAGACAGGGGCAATCTATGGCTACACCTTC.

The rearrangement joins TRBV6-6 to TRBJ2-7; 7 nucleotides agree with TRBD2. Germline values: CDR1 MNHNY, CDR2 SVGAGI (reference sequence). CDR3 length: 14 residues. The V gene end was trimmed by 2 bases and the J gene end by 4 bases; junction bases not matched to a gene: 5. CDR3 residues: CASSYKGGEYEQYF. The CDR3 DNA follows: TGTGCCAGCAGTTACAAGGGAGGGGAGTACGAGCAGTACTTC.